The rows below give T cell receptor beta chains drawn from one sample of a study of cytomegalovirus exposure and HLA in healthy donors. Only in-frame clones appear in the TCRdb table, and some are missing; sequencing was by immunoSEQ multiplex PCR. This sample has 150,000 to 250,000 clones, with around three quarters found just once. Sequencing used PBMCs. The receptors come from a woman in her twenties or thirties in good health and CMV-seropositive. CDR3s include the opening cysteine and the closing phenylalanine or tryptophan. A D gene is named only where the DNA matches it firmly. Not all rows give a size; the values are once, few, many and, for expanded clones, a class.

abundance: -
d_gene: -
v_gene: TRBV10-1
j_gene: TRBJ2-1
CDR3nt: TGCGCCAGCAATAACCGGGACTCGGCCTCTGATGAGCAGTTCTTC
CDR3aa: CASNNRDSASDEQFF

abundance: -
d_gene: -
v_gene: TRBV11-2
j_gene: TRBJ1-3
CDR3nt: TGTGCCAGCAGCGACCCAGGGGAGTCAGGAAACACCATATATTTT
CDR3aa: CASSDPGESGNTIYF

abundance: few
d_gene: TRBD1
v_gene: TRBV2
j_gene: TRBJ1-2
CDR3nt: TGTGCCAGCAGTGTGATGAGGACAGGGACTAACTATGGCTACACCTTC
CDR3aa: CASSVMRTGTNYGYTF

abundance: few
d_gene: TRBD2
v_gene: TRBV19
j_gene: TRBJ2-1
CDR3nt: TGTGCCAGTAAATGGACTAGCGGGGGGGCAGATGAGCAGTTCTTC
CDR3aa: CASKWTSGGADEQFF

abundance: -
d_gene: -
v_gene: TRBV7-8
j_gene: TRBJ2-7
CDR3nt: TGTGCCAGCATCCCAGGGAGGTTAATATACGAGCAGTACTTC
CDR3aa: CASIPGRLIYEQYF

abundance: -
d_gene: -
v_gene: TRBV4-1
j_gene: TRBJ1-1
CDR3nt: TGCGCCAGCAGCCAAGAAGCCAGGGTGGGCACTGAAGCTTTCTTT
CDR3aa: CASSQEARVGTEAFF

abundance: -
d_gene: -
v_gene: TRBV25-1
j_gene: TRBJ1-5
CDR3nt: TGTGCCAGCAGTGACACGGGGAATCAGCCCCAGCATTTT
CDR3aa: CASSDTGNQPQHF

abundance: -
d_gene: -
v_gene: TRBV6-6
j_gene: TRBJ1-5
CDR3nt: TGTGCCAGCAGTTACTCCCACAGGGTGGGTCAGCCCCAGCATTTT
CDR3aa: CASSYSHRVGQPQHF

abundance: -
d_gene: TRBD1
v_gene: TRBV5-6
j_gene: TRBJ2-1
CDR3nt: TGTGCCAGCAGCTTCGGGACAGGTCACTTCAATGAGCAGTTCTTC
CDR3aa: CASSFGTGHFNEQFF

abundance: -
d_gene: TRBD1
v_gene: TRBV10-2
j_gene: TRBJ1-6
CDR3nt: TGCGCCAGCAATCCGGGACAGGATAATTCACCCCTCCACTTT
CDR3aa: CASNPGQDNSPLHF

abundance: -
d_gene: -
v_gene: TRBV7-2
j_gene: TRBJ1-2
CDR3nt: TGTGCCAGCAGCCCGCACGACAGAGAAGCTAACTATGGCTACACCTTC
CDR3aa: CASSPHDREANYGYTF

abundance: -
d_gene: TRBD2
v_gene: TRBV11-3
j_gene: TRBJ2-1
CDR3nt: TGTGCCAGCAGCGGCCGGGGGGGAGACAATGAGCAGTTCTTC
CDR3aa: CASSGRGGDNEQFF

abundance: -
d_gene: TRBD1
v_gene: TRBV9
j_gene: TRBJ1-1
CDR3nt: TGTGCCAGCGCCCCGAGGACAGGGGTAACTGAAGCTTTCTTT
CDR3aa: CASAPRTGVTEAFF

abundance: -
d_gene: -
v_gene: TRBV11-3
j_gene: TRBJ1-3
CDR3nt: TGTGCCAGCAGCCCCGGAAGGGGTGACGCCTATGGAAACACCATATATTTT
CDR3aa: CASSPGRGDAYGNTIYF

abundance: -
d_gene: -
v_gene: TRBV2
j_gene: TRBJ2-6
CDR3nt: TGTGCCAGCAGGGGACTGTCCTTTGGGGCCAACGTCCTGACTTTC
CDR3aa: CASRGLSFGANVLTF

abundance: -
d_gene: -
v_gene: TRBV6-1
j_gene: TRBJ2-7
CDR3nt: TGTGCCACTAGGGGCTCTGGGACCTACGAGCAGTACTTC
CDR3aa: CATRGSGTYEQYF

abundance: -
d_gene: TRBD2
v_gene: TRBV4-1
j_gene: TRBJ2-7
CDR3nt: TGCGCCAGCAGCCAAGACGGGGCCGGGGGGGACGAGCAGTACTTC
CDR3aa: CASSQDGAGGDEQYF

abundance: once
d_gene: TRBD2
v_gene: TRBV7-8
j_gene: TRBJ2-1
CDR3nt: TGTGCCAGCAGTTTTACCCTAGCGGGAGGGCAGGAAAATGAGCAGTTCTTC
CDR3aa: CASSFTLAGGQENEQFF

abundance: -
d_gene: TRBD1
v_gene: TRBV6-5
j_gene: TRBJ1-3
CDR3nt: TGTGCCAGCAGTCCCCCAGGGGGCGGTGGAAACACCATATATTTT
CDR3aa: CASSPPGGGGNTIYF

abundance: -
d_gene: TRBD2
v_gene: TRBV5-4
j_gene: TRBJ2-5
CDR3nt: TGTGCCAGCAGCGATCAGCGGGGGGCCGTCGGGGAGACCCAGTACTTC
CDR3aa: CASSDQRGAVGETQYF

abundance: few
d_gene: TRBD1
v_gene: TRBV4-3
j_gene: TRBJ2-2
CDR3nt: TGCGCCAGCAGCCAGCCGACAGGGATACACACCGGGGAGCTGTTTTTT
CDR3aa: CASSQPTGIHTGELFF

abundance: -
d_gene: -
v_gene: TRBV18
j_gene: TRBJ1-1
CDR3nt: TGTGCCAGCTCAACCTATGGGGGGGCAAACACTGAAGCTTTCTTT
CDR3aa: CASSTYGGANTEAFF

abundance: -
d_gene: TRBD1
v_gene: TRBV5-8
j_gene: TRBJ2-2
CDR3nt: TGTGCCAGCAGCCCCCACGGGACAGCGAACACCGGGGAGCTGTTTTTT
CDR3aa: CASSPHGTANTGELFF